This T cell receptor beta chain emerged from a study of blood T cell repertoires in COVID-19. Seattle enrolled patients during active infection and tracked them longitudinally. The V and J ends lost 3 bases and 2 bases respectively, with 8 bases between them. CDR1 LGHNA and CDR2 YSLEER come from the germline V gene. CDR3 length: 14 residues. Using immunoSEQ multiplex PCR, the repertoire was profiled, and TCRdb retains in-frame clones only, with some absent. The sample contains about 170,000 clones, 92% of which appear only once. The source of this sequence is a man younger than 40 with COVID-19, enrolled during active disease. The material sequenced was peripheral blood. The J gene is TRBJ2-1, the V gene TRBV4-3; no clear D gene. CDR3 sequence: CASSHLSTYNEQFF. The CDR3 DNA is TGCGCCAGCAGCCACCTCAGTACCTACAATGAGCAGTTCTTC.